This T cell receptor beta chain was sequenced for a study of breast tumors, draining lymph nodes, adjacent tissues. Regarding the study as a whole: Data only fit, rather than demonstrated, lymph node origin of most tumor T cells. Tumor TCR diversity was below lymph nodes but above nontumor tissue.

The lymph nodes were axillary draining lymph nodes from breast cancer patients. This clonotype was recorded at least ten times. What it binds is not known. TCRdb re-derived calls from the multiplex PCR reads in MiXCR, one entry per CDR3 protein. Among 200,000 to 250,000 distinct CDR3 sequences, about 30% were seen once, and the ten largest hold about 1.4%. The origin of this receptor is a female donor with breast cancer. Some clones in this sample may be carry-over from other donors' samples. The sequenced material came from axillary lymph node tissue.

CDR3 in DNA: TGTGCCAGCAGAAAACCGGGACAGGGCTTTAATGGCTACACCTTC. Protein product: CASRKPGQGFNGYTF. The chain links TRBV27 to TRBJ1-2; 9 bases are shared with TRBD1. This CDR3 contains 15 residues. The V gene end was trimmed by 6 bases and the J gene end by 6 bases; junction bases not matched to a gene: 11. Germline CDR1 reads MNHEY; CDR2 reads SMNVEV (reference sequence).